These 12 T cell receptor beta chains share one sample of origin, sequenced in a study of T cells after yellow fever vaccination. One entry per CDR3 protein results from TCRdb running MiXCR on the 5' RACE reads. The sample contains some 670,000 distinct CDR3 sequences, 12% of which appear only once. The sample here was PBMCs, taken on the day of the yellow fever booster vaccination. These receptors all come from a man in his thirties or forties who received the YFV17D yellow fever vaccine.

V and J are TRBV19 and TRBJ2-7; possible D gene TRBD1, 5 bases. V lost 3 bases, J lost 4 bases, and 13 bases lay in between. Germline-derived CDR1 and CDR2 are LNHDA and SQIVND (reference sequence). This CDR3 has 14 residues. As DNA, the CDR3 is TGTGCCAGTAGTATGAACAGGAAATCGTACGAGCAGTACTTC. The encoded protein is CASSMNRKSYEQYF.

The CDR3 coding sequence is TGTGCCAGCAGTTACTCGGCAGGACTAGCGACCCAAGAGACCCAGTACTTC. Amino acids: CASSYSAGLATQETQYF. J is TRBJ2-5 and V is TRBV6-5; 9 bases map to TRBD2. Germline assignment: CDR1 MNHEY and CDR2 SVGAGI. The trim removed 0 bases at V and 1 base at J, leaving 6 bases unmatched. The CDR3 extends over 17 amino acids.

This chain links TRBV3-1 with TRBJ2-7; perhaps TRBD2 as D (6 bases). Trimming cost V 2 bases and J 0 bases, with 14 bases left between them. Germline lookup yields CDR1 LGHDT and CDR2 YNNKEL (reference sequence). The CDR3 extends over 16 amino acids. In nucleotides, the CDR3 is TGTGCCAGCAGCCAATCCGGGACTCATAGCTCCTACGAGCAGTACTTC. Its translation: CASSQSGTHSSYEQYF.

This clonotype was picked up a small number of times. J is TRBJ2-1 and V is TRBV29-1; 8 positions match TRBD2. This CDR3 has 12 residues. After removal of 7 bases from V and 7 bases from J, the junction contained 6 bases not matched to a gene. The germline V gene encodes CDR1 SQVTM and CDR2 ANQGSEA. CDR3 sequence: CSGRLATNEQFF. CDR3 coding DNA: TGCAGCGGCCGACTAGCGACTAATGAGCAGTTCTTC.

This clonotype showed up just a few times. The genes are TRBV3-1 and TRBJ1-6; possibly TRBD1 for D (5 bases). Germline lookup yields CDR1 LGHDT and CDR2 YNNKEL (reference sequence). Between the trimmed V and J ends, which lost 6 bases and 0 bases, there was a span of 15 bases. This CDR3 region has 17 residues. CDR3 nucleotides: TGTGCCAGCAGATACGGGACTCCGAGCTCCTATAATTCACCCCTCCACTTT. This sequence encodes CASRYGTPSSYNSPLHF.

This clonotype was found once. V usage is TRBV18 and J usage is TRBJ2-7, with D possibly being TRBD1 (5 bases). This CDR3 has 14 residues. CDR1 and CDR2 from the germline V gene are KGHSH and LQKENI. V was trimmed by 6 bases and J by 7 bases, leaving 19 bases between them. For the CDR3, the DNA is TGTGCCAGCTCCAGATACTCAGGGATTGAGGAGCAGTACTTC. Protein sequence: CASSRYSGIEEQYF.

The rearrangement uses TRBV7-9 and TRBJ2-1; D remains unclear. CDR3 length equals 13 residues. CDR1 and CDR2 (germline): SEHNR, FQNEAQ (reference sequence). Between the trimmed V and J ends, which lost 5 bases and 5 bases, there was a span of 10 bases. The CDR3 nucleotides read TGTGCCAGCAGCCCCCCGCTCCACAATGAGCAGTTCTTC. It is translated as CASSPPLHNEQFF.

With regard to this clonotype: A read error may produce the germline difference seen at one junction end. The gene calls are TRBV24-1 and TRBJ2-1; 7 bases are a match to TRBD1. Germline V gene sequence: CDR1 KGHDR, CDR2 SFDVKD. The CDR3 is 17 residues long. The CDR3 is CATSDSPRGKSPPLWLF. The CDR3 DNA is TGTGCCACCAGTGATTCCCCCAGGGGGAAGAGTCCCCCCTTGTGGTTATTC.

This clonotype was seen at least ten times. The chain carries TRBV5-1 and TRBJ1-1; unclear D gene. CDR3 size: 13 residues. Germline V gives CDR1 SGHRS, CDR2 YFSETQ. V was pared by 2 bases and J by 0 bases, with 5 bases between. The DNA for the CDR3 is TGCGCCAGCAGCTTAGAGGTGAACACTGAAGCTTTCTTT. Translated: CASSLEVNTEAFF.

This clonotype was seen only once. The chain employs TRBV6-5 and TRBJ1-6, with TRBD1 matching 11 bases. The CDR3 extends over 15 amino acids. Germline loops: CDR1 MNHEY, CDR2 SVGAGI. Trimming at V came to 5 bases and at J to 9 bases, leaving 6 bases not matched to a gene. The CDR3 DNA is TGTGCCAGCAGTCACCGGACAGGGGGCAGTTCACCCCTCCACTTT. Protein: CASSHRTGGSSPLHF.

The chain combines TRBV19 with TRBJ2-6; no reliable D call. Germline assignment: CDR1 LNHDA and CDR2 SQIVND (reference sequence). V lost 1 base and J lost 1, with 2 bases in between. The CDR3 runs to 14 residues. As DNA, the CDR3 is TGTGCCAGTAGTATAGGGTCTGGGGCCAACGTCCTGACTTTC. It encodes CASSIGSGANVLTF.

This clonotype has only a few counts. V gene TRBV6-7 combines with J gene TRBJ2-7, with 15 bases matching TRBD2. TRBV6-7 qualifies as an ORF whose function is uncertain. V was clipped by 6 bases and J by 3 bases; unmatched bases: 9. The CDR3 spans 17 residues. In DNA form, the CDR3 reads TGTGCCAGCAGCAACCCTCCGGGACTAGCGGGAGGCTACGAGCAGTACTTC. This codes for CASSNPPGLAGGYEQYF.